The source of this T cell receptor beta chain is a study of PD-1 blockade in classical Hodgkin lymphoma. Study results and caveats: Possible causes of repertoire differences, disease activity or prior therapy, remain undefined. Before treatment, TCR diversity in newly diagnosed patients was reportedly lower than in healthy donors.

Time point indicated: newly diagnosed, previously untreated cHL patient sample. It was by magnetic negative selection that CD4+ T cells were purified from thawed PBMCs. Profiling relied on immunoSEQ multiplex PCR, and the TCRdb table lists in-frame clones only, not all of them. This sample has approximately 27,000 clones, with 80% to 90% found just once. In regard to this clone: As yet, its antigen is unknown.

CDR3 length: 14 residues. The V and J ends lost 3 bases and 6 bases respectively, with 13 bases between them. Germline CDR1 and CDR2: MNHEY and SMNVEV (reference sequence). Sequencing used CD4+ T cells from blood. This TCR was sampled from a human donor with classical Hodgkin lymphoma. This chain joins TRBV27 and TRBJ2-3; tentatively, D is TRBD1 (6 bases). The CDR3 DNA follows: TGTGCCAGCAGTTTGGACAGAGCCCGCGATACGCAGTATTTT. The encoded protein is CASSLDRARDTQYF.